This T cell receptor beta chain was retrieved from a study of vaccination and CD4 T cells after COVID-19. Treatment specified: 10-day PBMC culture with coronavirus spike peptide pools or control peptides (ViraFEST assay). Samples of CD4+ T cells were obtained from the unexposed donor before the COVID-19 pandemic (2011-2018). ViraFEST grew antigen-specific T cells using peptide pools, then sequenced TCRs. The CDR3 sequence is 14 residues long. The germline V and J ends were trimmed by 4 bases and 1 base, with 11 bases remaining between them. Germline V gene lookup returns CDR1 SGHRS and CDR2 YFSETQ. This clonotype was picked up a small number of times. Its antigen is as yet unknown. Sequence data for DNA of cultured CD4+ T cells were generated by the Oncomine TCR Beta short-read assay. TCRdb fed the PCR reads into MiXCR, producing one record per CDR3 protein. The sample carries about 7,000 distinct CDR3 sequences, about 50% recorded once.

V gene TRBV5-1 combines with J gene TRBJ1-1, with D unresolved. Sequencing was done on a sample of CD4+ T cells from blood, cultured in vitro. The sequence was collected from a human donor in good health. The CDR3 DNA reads TGCGCCAGCAGCACACACAGAGGGAACACTGAAGCTTTCTTT. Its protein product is CASSTHRGNTEAFF.